Detailed here is one TCR beta chain. Antigen unknown. This specimen belongs to a study of sequential checkpoint blockade in melanoma. The data were produced by immunoSEQ multiplex PCR, yet TCRdb's version contains in-frame clones alone and is incomplete. Of 2,000 to 3,000 clones in the sample, around 27% were seen once. CDR1 and CDR2 from the germline V gene are SGHRS and YFSETQ. The CDR3 has 14 residues. V was shortened by 0 bases and J by 9 bases, with 10 bases between the two germline ends. Study-wide results and caveats: Rising tumor T-cell fraction and clonality meant about 30 times likelier benefit.

Treatment given: randomized to nivolumab then ipilimumab (arm A) or the reverse (arm B). The specimen comprised tumor tissue (inferred from file names), sampled from a patient given nivolumab and ipilimumab in sequence. This clonotype was sampled from a human donor with melanoma. The genes are TRBV5-1 and TRBJ1-6, with D maybe TRBD1 (5 bases). As DNA, the CDR3 is TGCGCCAGCAGCTTGGCCGCCGGGGGTTCACCCCTCCACTTT. Its protein is CASSLAAGGSPLHF. The whole variable domain, filled in from reference TRBV5-1 and TRBJ1-6, reads KAGVTQTPRYLIKTRGQQVTLSCSPISGHRSVSWYQQTPGQGLQFLFEYFSETQRNKGNFPGRFSGRQFSNSRSEMNVSTLELGDSALYLCASSLAAGGSPLHFGNGTRLTVT.